This record covers a single T cell receptor beta chain. Its cognate antigen is unknown. This sample was included in a study of T cell responses to AZD1222 COVID-19 vaccine. Broader study findings: Spike as a whole was targeted by vaccine-associated CD4 TCRs, dominant at 160-218 and 743-854. Clonal diversity was possibly underestimated, and white British individuals and females predominated among donors. Just a handful of people given AZD1222 tested seropositive at baseline.

Data came from immunoSEQ multiplex PCR; TCRdb stores just in-frame clones and leaves some out. The table has over 100,000 clones, around 90% seen once. Germline values: CDR1 LGHNA, CDR2 YNFKEQ. The CDR3 spans 15 residues. V dropped 6 bases and J dropped 4 bases, with 15 bases sitting between them. This TCR was sampled from an adult in good health. The sample here was peripheral blood, taken on day 0 of MenACWY control vaccination. The gene calls are TRBV4-2 and TRBJ1-4; a weak D match, TRBD1 (5 bases). The CDR3 protein is CASSRGTPGNEKLFF. In DNA form, the CDR3 reads TGTGCCAGCAGTCGAGGGACTCCTGGTAATGAAAAACTGTTTTTT.